These T cell receptor beta chains were read from a single sample in a study of shared clonotypes between healthy human individuals. TCRdb's copy holds only in-frame clones and misses some; the assay was immunoSEQ multiplex PCR. The data show millions of clones, with 90% to 95% seen just once and 0.1% to 0.15% held by the top ten. Sequencing input: naive CD4+ T cells sorted from blood. Receptors originate from a young man in good health. CDR3s include the opening cysteine and the closing phenylalanine or tryptophan. A D gene is named only where the DNA matches it firmly. Only part of the rows carry a size: once, few, many, or a class if the clone is expanded.

>TRBJ1-2|.|TRBD1|TRBV19
CASRPGQLNGYTF
TGTGCCAGTAGGCCGGGACAGCTCAACGGCTACACCTTC
>TRBJ1-2|.|.|TRBV6-5
CASSYSYWGRGSGYTF
TGTGCCAGCAGTTACTCGTACTGGGGACGCGGGAGCGGCTACACCTTC
>TRBJ2-1|.|.|TRBV6-5
CASSPGVVYNEQFF
TGTGCCAGCAGTCCAGGGGTAGTCTACAATGAGCAGTTCTTC
>TRBJ2-7|.|.|TRBV20-1
CSARVRYEQYF
TGCAGTGCTAGAGTGAGGTACGAGCAGTACTTC
>TRBJ2-2|.|TRBD1|TRBV5-4
CASSTTGGGGELFF
TGTGCCAGCAGCACTACAGGGGGCGGCGGGGAGCTGTTTTTT
>TRBJ2-1|once|TRBD1|TRBV5-1
CASSIQQGALNEQFF
TGCGCCAGCAGCATCCAACAGGGGGCGTTAAATGAGCAGTTCTTC
>TRBJ1-5|once|.|TRBV5-1
CASSLGGLGNQPQHF
TGCGCCAGCAGCTTAGGCGGGCTCGGCAATCAGCCCCAGCATTTT
>TRBJ2-2|.|.|TRBV9
CASSGRVEAGELFF
TGTGCCAGCAGCGGCAGGGTTGAAGCCGGGGAGCTGTTTTTT
>TRBJ2-3|once|TRBD2|TRBV4-1
CASSSSGSGRAYGTDTQYF
TGCGCCAGCAGCTCCTCGGGTAGCGGGAGGGCCTATGGCACAGATACGCAGTATTTT
>TRBJ1-3|.|.|TRBV18
CASSSNRADSGNTIYF
TGTGCCAGCTCGTCAAACAGGGCCGACTCTGGAAACACCATATATTTT
>TRBJ2-1|once|.|TRBV7-7
CASTPLRGNEQFF
TGTGCTAGCACCCCCCTCAGGGGCAATGAGCAGTTCTTC
>TRBJ2-5|.|.|TRBV28
CASSFDQTWETQYF
TGTGCCAGCAGTTTCGACCAAACATGGGAGACCCAGTACTTC
>TRBJ2-1|.|.|TRBV7-6
CASSLGGTSYNEQFF
TGTGCCAGCAGCTTGGGCGGGACCTCCTACAATGAGCAGTTCTTC
>TRBJ1-6|.|.|TRBV10-3
CAISATPGRGDSPLHF
TGTGCCATCAGTGCTACCCCCGGGAGGGGGGATTCACCCCTCCACTTT
>TRBJ1-2|.|.|TRBV5-4
CASSSPGGGYHGYTF
TGTGCCAGCAGTTCCCCGGGAGGCGGGTATCATGGCTACACCTTC
>TRBJ2-5|.|.|TRBV4-2
CASSPIGRETQYF
TGTGCCAGCAGCCCAATAGGTAGAGAGACCCAGTACTTC
>TRBJ2-3|.|TRBD2|TRBV5-1
CASRRLADYYTDTQYF
TGCGCCAGCCGGAGGCTAGCGGACTACTACACAGATACGCAGTATTTT
>TRBJ1-1|.|TRBD1|TRBV19
CASSGTGWNTEAFF
TGTGCCAGTAGTGGGACAGGTTGGAACACTGAAGCTTTCTTT
>TRBJ1-3|.|.|TRBV2
CASSLRNTIYF
TGTGCCAGCAGTCTCAGAAACACCATATATTTT
>TRBJ2-1|.|.|TRBV5-1
CASSLEGLTTQQFF
TGCGCCAGCAGCTTGGAGGGATTAACCACACAGCAGTTCTTC
>TRBJ2-7|.|.|TRBV6-5
CAASGPPGYEQYF
TGTGCCGCCTCGGGACCGCCTGGCTACGAGCAGTACTTC
>TRBJ2-1|.|.|TRBV15
CATSRPDYNEQFF
TGTGCCACCAGCAGACCCGATTACAATGAGCAGTTCTTC
>TRBJ2-2|.|.|TRBV21-1
CASSLGGSGTGELFF
TGTGCCAGCAGTCTGGGCGGGAGTGGGACCGGGGAGCTGTTTTTT
>TRBJ1-2|.|TRBD1|TRBV6-5
CASSYSGQGIGYTF
TGTGCCAGCAGTTACAGTGGACAGGGTATAGGCTACACCTTC
>TRBJ1-6|.|.|TRBV7-2
CASSSRGPDSPLHF
TGTGCCAGCAGCTCACGAGGGCCCGATTCACCCCTCCACTTT
>TRBJ1-3|few|.|TRBV5-4
CASSLDSVGNTIYF
TGTGCCAGCAGCTTGGACAGTGTAGGAAACACCATATATTTT
>TRBJ1-1|.|.|TRBV25-1
CASSGQTEAFF
TGTGCCAGCAGTGGTCAGACTGAAGCTTTCTTT
>TRBJ1-4|.|TRBD1|TRBV6-6
CASTRQGVEKLFF
TGTGCCAGCACACGACAGGGGGTTGAAAAACTGTTTTTT
>TRBJ2-5|.|TRBD1|TRBV5-1
CASSQGQGQETQYF
TGCGCCAGCAGCCAAGGACAGGGTCAAGAGACCCAGTACTTC
>TRBJ2-2|once|.|TRBV6-5
CASSRPGISGELFF
TGTGCCAGCAGCCGCCCAGGGATCTCCGGGGAGCTGTTTTTT
>TRBJ2-3|.|.|TRBV29-1
CSVEEGGDTQYF
TGCAGCGTTGAAGAAGGGGGAGATACGCAGTATTTT
>TRBJ2-2|.|.|TRBV5-6
CASSLALTGTNTGELFF
TGTGCCAGCAGCTTGGCGTTGACCGGAACGAACACCGGGGAGCTGTTTTTT
>TRBJ1-1|.|.|TRBV6-5
CASRGDWNTEAFF
TGTGCCAGCAGGGGAGACTGGAACACTGAAGCTTTCTTT
>TRBJ2-1|.|TRBD2|TRBV9
CASSVGPSGRFDEQFF
TGTGCCAGCAGCGTAGGCCCTAGCGGGAGGTTCGATGAGCAGTTCTTC
>TRBJ1-2|.|TRBD1|TRBV28
CASSSGQGGGYTF
TGTGCCAGCAGTTCAGGACAGGGAGGAGGCTACACCTTC
>TRBJ1-2|.|.|TRBV30
CAWSVLLGTGSGGYTF
TGTGCCTGGAGTGTACTTCTCGGGACCGGTTCGGGGGGCTACACCTTC
>TRBJ2-5|.|.|TRBV5-1
CASSLRQVVETQYF
TGCGCCAGCAGCTTGCGGCAGGTGGTAGAGACCCAGTACTTC
>TRBJ2-4|.|TRBD1|TRBV6-5
CASSYLFEGAHIQYF
TGTGCCAGCAGTTACCTTTTTGAGGGGGCGCACATTCAGTACTTC
>TRBJ1-2|.|TRBD1|TRBV7-9
CASSLDRGHSGYTF
TGTGCCAGCAGCTTAGACAGGGGGCATAGCGGCTACACCTTC
>TRBJ2-3|.|.|TRBV6-1
CASRKSGTDTQYF
TGTGCCAGCAGGAAATCAGGGACAGATACGCAGTATTTT
>TRBJ2-7|.|.|TRBV12-5
CASGLIGSGGIMGSTLGEQYF
TGTGCTAGTGGTTTGATTGGGTCCGGAGGGATTATGGGGTCTACACTCGGCGAGCAGTACTTC
>TRBJ2-1|.|.|TRBV2
CASSGTVYYNEQFF
TGTGCCAGCAGTGGGACAGTGTACTACAATGAGCAGTTCTTC
>TRBJ2-1|.|.|TRBV9
CASSVGQGKGNEQFF
TGTGCCAGCAGCGTAGGGCAGGGCAAGGGCAATGAGCAGTTCTTC
>TRBJ2-3|once|TRBD2|TRBV10-3
CATLAGVAADTQYF
TGTGCCACGTTAGCGGGGGTAGCCGCAGATACGCAGTATTTT
>TRBJ2-5|.|TRBD1|TRBV6-5
CASSRGQETQYF
TGTGCCAGCAGCAGGGGGCAAGAGACCCAGTACTTC
>TRBJ2-7|.|TRBD2|TRBV10-3
CAISGGLREGTYEQYF
TGTGCCATCAGTGGGGGCCTCAGGGAGGGGACCTACGAGCAGTACTTC
>TRBJ2-7|.|TRBD1|TRBV7-9
CASSWDSLTYEQYF
TGTGCCAGCAGCTGGGACAGTCTAACCTACGAGCAGTACTTC
>TRBJ2-7|.|TRBD2|TRBV7-8
CASSLVVSGITYEQYF
TGTGCCAGCAGCTTAGTGGTTAGCGGGATCACCTACGAGCAGTACTTC
>TRBJ2-3|once|TRBD1|TRBV19
CASSPGGRTDTQYF
TGTGCCAGTAGTCCAGGGGGCAGGACAGATACGCAGTATTTT
>TRBJ1-2|.|TRBD1|TRBV7-2
CASSLAGQVQGGYTF
TGTGCCAGCAGCTTAGCGGGACAGGTCCAAGGGGGCTACACCTTC
>TRBJ2-7|.|TRBD2|TRBV19
CASSVGEITSASPYEQYF
TGTGCCAGTAGTGTTGGGGAGATTACTAGCGCGAGTCCCTACGAGCAGTACTTC
>TRBJ2-5|.|TRBD1|TRBV5-4
CASRRTGVLQETQYF
TGTGCCAGCAGACGTACAGGGGTCCTCCAAGAGACCCAGTACTTC
>TRBJ1-2|once|.|TRBV19
CASSMDHRDIGYTF
TGTGCCAGTAGTATGGATCACAGGGATATAGGCTACACCTTC
>TRBJ1-6|.|.|TRBV6-6
CASEGRQNNSPLHF
TGTGCCAGCGAGGGTCGGCAAAATAATTCACCCCTCCACTTT
>TRBJ2-3|.|.|TRBV29-1
CSTQTDAQYF
TGCAGCACCCAGACTGACGCGCAGTATTTT
>TRBJ1-4|.|.|TRBV5-1
CASSLKLGDEKLFF
TGCGCCAGCAGCTTGAAGCTGGGAGATGAAAAACTGTTTTTT
>TRBJ2-5|.|.|TRBV6-5
CASSYHERRGETQYF
TGTGCCAGCAGTTACCACGAACGAAGGGGGGAGACCCAGTACTTC
>TRBJ2-7|.|TRBD2|TRBV5-1
CASSLASGWGRDEQYF
TGCGCCAGCAGCTTGGCTAGCGGATGGGGTAGGGACGAGCAGTACTTC
>TRBJ1-2|once|.|TRBV2
CASSGGGLYGYTF
TGTGCCAGCAGTGGTGGAGGGCTCTATGGCTACACCTTC